This T cell receptor (beta chain) was found in a study of cytomegalovirus exposure and HLA in healthy donors. Researchers ran the PCR with 60 Vbeta and 13 Jbeta primers. Repertoires were generated with immunoSEQ multiplex PCR, while TCRdb's copy carries only in-frame clones and drops some. Altogether 200,000 to 250,000 clones are present, approximately 79% being singletons, with the ten largest covering about 1.7%. This CDR3 region has 16 residues. Trimming removed 2 bases at V and 1 base at J, with 13 bases between. Per the germline V gene, CDR1 is MDHEN and CDR2 is SYDVKM. This clone has a handful of counts.

This sequence originates from a man aged 50 to 60 in good health and CMV-seronegative. This chain uses TRBV28 with TRBJ2-3; TRBD2 might be the D (6 bases). The source material was PBMCs. CDR3 bases: TGTGCCAGCAGTTTAATTCGACTAGGGGGCACAGATACGCAGTATTTT. This codes for CASSLIRLGGTDTQYF.